The T cell receptor (beta chain) described here comes from a study of shared T cell receptors in the human thymus. TCRdb's table, derived via immunoSEQ multiplex PCR, lists solely in-frame clones and lacks some. This table has almost 550,000 clones, around three quarters appearing once. This clone was picked up a small number of times. Germline CDR1 reads MDHEN; CDR2 reads SYDVKM. The CDR3 sequence is 17 residues long. With V trimmed by 10 bases and J by 0 bases, 15 bases remained unmatched. This sample was also put to use in a study of human thymus T cells. That publication notes: Corrective cardiac operations yielded the resected thymus tissue. V and J gene usage appeared biased in thymic and blood repertoires. Related research described thymic repertoires that were highly overlapping among unrelated individuals.

The sequenced material came from thymocytes. The sequence was collected from a boy under two years old with a congenital heart defect. The rearrangement joins TRBV28 to TRBJ2-1, with 7 nucleotides matching TRBD1. In DNA form, the CDR3 reads TGTGCCACCGACAGGGATCGCGTCCCGAGCTCCTACAATGAGCAGTTCTTC. Amino acids: CATDRDRVPSSYNEQFF.